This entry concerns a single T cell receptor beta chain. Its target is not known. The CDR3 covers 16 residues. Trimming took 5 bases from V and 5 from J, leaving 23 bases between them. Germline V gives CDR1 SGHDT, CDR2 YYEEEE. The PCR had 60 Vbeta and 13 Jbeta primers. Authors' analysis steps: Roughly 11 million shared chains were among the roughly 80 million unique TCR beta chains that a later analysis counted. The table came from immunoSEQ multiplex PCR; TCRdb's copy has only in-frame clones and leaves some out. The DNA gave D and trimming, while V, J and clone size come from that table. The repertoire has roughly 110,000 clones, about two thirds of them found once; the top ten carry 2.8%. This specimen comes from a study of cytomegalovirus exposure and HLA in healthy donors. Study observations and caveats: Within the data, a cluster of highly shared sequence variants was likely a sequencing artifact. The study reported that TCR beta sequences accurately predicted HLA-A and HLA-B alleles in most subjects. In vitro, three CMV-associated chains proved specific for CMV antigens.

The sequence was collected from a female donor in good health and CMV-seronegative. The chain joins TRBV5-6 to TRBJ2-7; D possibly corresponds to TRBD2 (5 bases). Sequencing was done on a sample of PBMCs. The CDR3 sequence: CASSPRWIGVSHEQYF. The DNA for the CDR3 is TGTGCCAGCAGTCCTCGGTGGATCGGGGTGAGCCACGAGCAGTACTTC. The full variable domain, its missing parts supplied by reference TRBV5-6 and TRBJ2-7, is DAGVTQSPTHLIKTRGQQVTLRCSPKSGHDTVSWYQQALGQGPQFIFQYYEEEERQRGNFPDRFSGHQFPNYSSELNVNALLLGDSALYLCASSPRWIGVSHEQYFGPGTRLTVT.